Here is one TCR beta chain with its context. The antigen remains undetermined. The data stem from a study of shared clonotypes between healthy human individuals. Findings and caveats of the study: Expectations were that clonotype sharing among donors would be affected by sequencing depth. Few donors limited the genetic and exposure-history diversity represented.

The data were produced by immunoSEQ multiplex PCR, yet TCRdb's version contains in-frame clones alone and is incomplete. Of around 500,000 clones listed, 81% were seen once; the top ten hold approximately 12%. Germline CDR1 LGHNA, CDR2 YNFKEQ. The CDR3 runs 14 residues. V lost 1 base and J lost 1, with 7 bases in between. This chain uses TRBV4-2 with TRBJ1-2; D not certain. The TCR was taken from a woman aged 35 to 49 in good health. Some clones in this sample may be carry-over from other donors' samples. The source material was PBMCs. The CDR3: CASSQVPVNYGYTF. DNA of the CDR3: TGTGCCAGCAGCCAAGTTCCCGTTAACTATGGCTACACCTTC.